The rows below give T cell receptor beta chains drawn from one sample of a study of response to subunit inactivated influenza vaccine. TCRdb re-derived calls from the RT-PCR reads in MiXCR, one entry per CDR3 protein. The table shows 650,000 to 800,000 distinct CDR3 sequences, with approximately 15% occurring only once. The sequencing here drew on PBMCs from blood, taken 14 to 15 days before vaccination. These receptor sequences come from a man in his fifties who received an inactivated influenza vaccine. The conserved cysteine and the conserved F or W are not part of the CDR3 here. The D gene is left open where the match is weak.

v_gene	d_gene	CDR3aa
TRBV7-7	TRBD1	ASSVQGAGETQY
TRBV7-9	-	ASSLAGRWEQY
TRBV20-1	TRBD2	SARSTSGRLNEQF
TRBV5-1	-	ASSLESFYMNTEAF
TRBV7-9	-	ASSLATWAGELF
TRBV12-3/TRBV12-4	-	ASVPRSEASYNEQF
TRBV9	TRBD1	ASSRTGFPSYEQY
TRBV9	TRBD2	ASSQETGGRNEQF
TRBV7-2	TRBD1	ASSWDRGSNQPQH
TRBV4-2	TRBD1	ASSHTDRVYGYT
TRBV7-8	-	ASSYTTGNTGELF
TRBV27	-	ASSLSLRPNTGELF
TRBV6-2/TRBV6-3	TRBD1	ASSQQGAEQF
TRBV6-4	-	ASSGESTALESYEQY
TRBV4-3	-	ASSQGGHFNEKLF
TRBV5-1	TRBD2	ASSLNSGRESYNEQF
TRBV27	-	ASSQAQPGVGYT
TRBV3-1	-	ASSPRTDTGELF
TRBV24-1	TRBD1	ATSDLRTGGKETQY
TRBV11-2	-	ASTYGQLEAF
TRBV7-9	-	ASSSAADEQY
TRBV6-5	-	ASSYSYPYNEQF
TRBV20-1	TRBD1	SATGQERTDTQY
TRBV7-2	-	ASSPRYEQF
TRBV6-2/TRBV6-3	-	ASSYAGLGDGELF
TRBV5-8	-	ASSLKLSATDTQY
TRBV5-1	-	ASSLGPGTQVFNNEQF
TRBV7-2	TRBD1	ASSSARRDRGLNEQY
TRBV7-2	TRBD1	ASSWGQVETQY
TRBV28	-	ASSFPSGGGYSNEQF
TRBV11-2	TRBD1	ASSLWTGDGYT
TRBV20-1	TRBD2	SAGAASGVRETQY
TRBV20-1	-	SAQDLNTEAF
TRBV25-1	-	ATTGHFYEQY
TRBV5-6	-	ASSLGPLGYSNQPQH
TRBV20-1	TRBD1	SAEYRGPEAEQY
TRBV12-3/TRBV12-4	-	ASSAGRDTYNEQF
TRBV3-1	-	ASSQVGAGNTIY
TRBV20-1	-	SAQLGLVYEQF
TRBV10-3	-	AISESWLEGQETQY